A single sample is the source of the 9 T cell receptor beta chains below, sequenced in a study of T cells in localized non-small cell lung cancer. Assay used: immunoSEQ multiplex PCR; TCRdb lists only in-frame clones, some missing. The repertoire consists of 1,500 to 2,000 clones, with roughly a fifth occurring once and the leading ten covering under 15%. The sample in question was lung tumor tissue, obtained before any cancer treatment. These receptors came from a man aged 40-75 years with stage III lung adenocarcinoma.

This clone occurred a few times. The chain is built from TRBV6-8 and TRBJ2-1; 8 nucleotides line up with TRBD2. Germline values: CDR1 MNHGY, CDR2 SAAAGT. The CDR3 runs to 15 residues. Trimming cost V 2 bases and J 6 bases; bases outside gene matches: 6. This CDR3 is CASSYLAGGANEQFF. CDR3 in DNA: TGTGCCAGCAGTTACCTGGCGGGAGGAGCCAATGAGCAGTTCTTC.

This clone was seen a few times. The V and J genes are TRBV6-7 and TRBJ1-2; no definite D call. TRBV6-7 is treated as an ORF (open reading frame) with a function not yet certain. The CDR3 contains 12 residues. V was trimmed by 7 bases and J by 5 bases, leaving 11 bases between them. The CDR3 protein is CASTAISYGYTF. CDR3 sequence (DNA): TGTGCCAGCACTGCGATATCTTATGGCTACACCTTC.

CDR3 residues: CASSGSGRAGSYEQYF. CDR3 sequence (DNA): TGTGCCAGTAGTGGTAGCGGGAGGGCCGGGTCCTACGAGCAGTACTTC. The V gene is TRBV19, the J gene TRBJ2-7, with 11 bases that match TRBD2. Trimming cost V 5 bases and J 1 base; bases outside gene matches: 7. Germline CDR1 and CDR2: LNHDA and SQIVND (reference sequence). The CDR3 extends over 16 amino acids.

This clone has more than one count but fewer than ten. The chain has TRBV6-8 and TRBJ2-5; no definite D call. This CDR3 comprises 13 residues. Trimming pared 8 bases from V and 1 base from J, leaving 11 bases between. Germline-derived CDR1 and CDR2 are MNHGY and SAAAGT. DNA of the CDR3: TGTGCCAGCCGGGCACCGGGCCAAGAGACCCAGTACTTC. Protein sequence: CASRAPGQETQYF.

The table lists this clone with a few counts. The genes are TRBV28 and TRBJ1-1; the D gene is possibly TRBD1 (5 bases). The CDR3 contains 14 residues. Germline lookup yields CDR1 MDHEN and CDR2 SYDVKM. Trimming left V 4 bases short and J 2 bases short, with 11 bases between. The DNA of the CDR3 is TGTGCCAGCAGTTCTTGGGGCGACAACACTGAAGCTTTCTTT. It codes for CASSSWGDNTEAFF.

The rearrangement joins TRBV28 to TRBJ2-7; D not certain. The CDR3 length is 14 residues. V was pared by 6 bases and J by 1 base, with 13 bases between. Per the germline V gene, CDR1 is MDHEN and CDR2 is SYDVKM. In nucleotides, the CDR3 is TGTGCCAGCAGAGTGGCAGGTGGATCCTACGAGCAGTACTTC. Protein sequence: CASRVAGGSYEQYF.

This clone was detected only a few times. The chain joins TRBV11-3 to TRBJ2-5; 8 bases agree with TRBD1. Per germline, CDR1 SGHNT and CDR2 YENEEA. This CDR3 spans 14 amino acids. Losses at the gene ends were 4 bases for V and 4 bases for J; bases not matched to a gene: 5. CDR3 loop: CASSSWDRRETQYF. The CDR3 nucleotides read TGTGCCAGCAGCTCGTGGGACAGGCGAGAGACCCAGTACTTC.

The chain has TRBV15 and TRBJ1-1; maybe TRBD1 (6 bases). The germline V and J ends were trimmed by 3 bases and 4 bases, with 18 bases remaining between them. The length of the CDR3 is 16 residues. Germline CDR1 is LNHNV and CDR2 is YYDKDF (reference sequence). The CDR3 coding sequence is TGTGCCACCAGCAGCCGACAGGCCACACGCGGCACTGAAGCTTTCTTT. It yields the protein CATSSRQATRGTEAFF.

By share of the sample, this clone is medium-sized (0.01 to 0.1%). The CDR3 nucleotides are TGTGCCAGCAGCTCGACAGGGACCGGGGAGCTGTTTTTT. This encodes CASSSTGTGELFF. The V and J genes are TRBV7-4 and TRBJ2-2, with 7 bases aligning to TRBD1. The CDR3 is made up of 13 amino acids. CDR1 and CDR2 from the germline V gene are SGHVT and SQSDAQ. V shed 4 bases and J 5 bases; nucleotides not matched to a gene: 1.